The next 21 T cell receptor beta chains were all read from a single sample in a study of beta chain features in type 1 diabetes. Expressed TCRB transcripts were sequenced because the entire RNA isolate underwent reverse transcription. The protocol was immunoSEQ multiplex PCR, while the TCRdb copy is restricted to in-frame clones and leaves out a portion. The sample includes 400,000 to 450,000 clones, roughly 13% seen only once; the top ten take roughly 0.035%. Sequences were obtained from naive CD4+ T cells from blood. The source of these receptors is a man aged 25 to 45 in good health.

The chain is built from TRBV25-1 and TRBJ1-1; no reliable D call. The V gene's germline CDR1 is MGHDK and CDR2 SYGVNS. CDR3 length: 13 residues. V lost 6 bases, J lost 5 bases, and 13 bases lay in between. In nucleotides, the CDR3 is TGTGCCAGCAGGGGGATCGGAGGGACTGAAGCTTTCTTT. This translates into CASRGIGGTEAFF.

This clone was found a few times. The J gene is TRBJ2-3, the V gene TRBV21-1; TRBD2 is taken as the D call from the table, unchecked against the DNA. TRBV21-1 corresponds to a pseudogene. The CDR3 is 15 residues long. The CDR3 DNA reads as TGTGCCAGCAGCGGGACTAGCGGGCGCCCTTATACGCAGTATTTT. Translation gives CASSGTSGRPYTQYF.

This clone was picked up a small number of times. The CDR3 region is CASSPSGQGADEKLFF. CDR3 nucleotide sequence: TGCGCCAGCAGCCCCTCTGGACAGGGGGCTGATGAAAAACTGTTTTTT. This chain links TRBV4-1 with TRBJ1-4; 11 bases map to TRBD1. Trimming at V came to 4 bases and at J to 6 bases, leaving 7 bases not matched to a gene. Per the germline V gene, CDR1 is MGHRA and CDR2 is YSYEKL. This CDR3 region has 16 residues.

This clone has just a few counts. This chain joins TRBV7-2 and TRBJ2-2, with TRBD2 identical over 8 bases. Germline V CDR1 and CDR2: SGHTA, FQGNSA. The CDR3 extends over 17 amino acids. The V segment lost 4 bases and the J segment 4 bases; nucleotides outside the gene matches: 11. CDR3 region: CASSSRGGRRGTGELFF. The CDR3 DNA sequence: TGTGCCAGCAGCTCCCGGGGGGGCAGGCGTGGCACCGGGGAGCTGTTTTTT.

V and J are TRBV18 and TRBJ2-5; possible D gene TRBD2, 5 bases. CDR1 KGHSH and CDR2 LQKENI come from the germline V gene. The CDR3 sequence is 13 residues long. V was trimmed by 2 bases and J by 3 bases, leaving 7 bases between them. DNA for the CDR3: TGTGCCAGCTCACCAGAGGGTGAAGAGACCCAGTACTTC. This codes for CASSPEGEETQYF.

This clone was detected a few times. The V gene is TRBV7-7, the J gene TRBJ2-7; TRBD2 might be the D (7 bases). Per the germline V gene, CDR1 is SSHAT and CDR2 is FNYEAQ (reference sequence). The CDR3 loop spans 11 amino acids. The CDR3 loop is CVGGGRYEQYF. Here the CDR3 DNA reads TGTGTAGGGGGAGGGCGATACGAGCAGTACTTC.

This clone has ten or more counts. This rearrangement joins TRBV10-3 to TRBJ2-7; D not certain. Germline V lookup: CDR1 ENHRY, CDR2 SYGVKD. CDR3 length: 14 amino acids. Trimming stripped 3 bases from V and 1 base from J, with 10 bases between. CDR3 DNA sequence: TGTGCCATCAGTGAAGACGCAGAGTCCTACGAGCAGTACTTC. Amino acids: CAISEDAESYEQYF.

V is TRBV9 and J is TRBJ2-3; D is unclear. V was shortened by 0 bases and J by 1 base, with 9 bases between the two germline ends. From germline, CDR1 is SGDLS and CDR2 YYNGEE. The CDR3 covers 15 residues. The CDR3 spells CASSVVSSGTDTQYF. CDR3 sequence (DNA): TGTGCCAGCAGCGTAGTTTCCAGCGGCACAGATACGCAGTATTTT.

The chain links TRBV12-5 to TRBJ2-7; TRBD1 might be the D (6 bases). Germline CDR1 LGHNT, CDR2 FRNRAP. This CDR3 contains 13 residues. V lost 7 bases and J 3 bases, leaving 13 bases between the germline ends. This chain's CDR3 is CASARTEFYEQYF. The CDR3 DNA reads TGTGCTAGTGCTAGGACAGAGTTCTACGAGCAGTACTTC. Complete variable domain (other parts from reference TRBV12-5 and TRBJ2-7): DARVTQTPRHKVTEMGQEVTMRCQPILGHNTVFWYRQTMMQGLELLAYFRNRAPLDDSGMPKDRFSAEMPDATLATLKIQPSEPRDSAVYFCASARTEFYEQYFGPGTRLTVT.

The gene calls are TRBV5-7 and TRBJ1-1; D call uncertain. TRBV5-7 is noted as an ORF with a role that remains uncertain. Trimming took off 4 bases at V and 0 bases at J, with 22 bases between the two ends. The CDR3 is 18 residues long. The CDR3 nucleotides are TGTGCCAGCAGCCCAGGCGGGCGGATGAGAGCCATGAACACTGAAGCTTTCTTT. Its translation is CASSPGGRMRAMNTEAFF.

This clone was seen only a few times. The chain recombines TRBV19 with TRBJ2-1, with 9 bases identical to TRBD2. CDR3 length equals 16 residues. V was pared by 6 bases and J by 7 bases, with 13 bases of the junction left unmatched. Per germline, CDR1 LNHDA and CDR2 SQIVND (reference sequence). The CDR3 here is CASRTSGTSKRNEQFF. CDR3 bases: TGTGCCAGTAGGACCTCCGGGACTAGCAAACGGAATGAGCAGTTCTTC.

This chain connects TRBV7-9 to TRBJ2-3; 9 nucleotides agree with TRBD1. Germline V gene sequence: CDR1 SEHNR, CDR2 FQNEAQ (reference sequence). This CDR3 comprises 15 residues. With 3 bases clipped from V and 1 base from J, the junction kept 2 bases outside the gene matches. The CDR3 is CASSLTGGGTDTQYF. DNA of the CDR3: TGTGCCAGCAGCTTGACAGGGGGGGGCACAGATACGCAGTATTTT.

The chain employs TRBV29-1 and TRBJ1-1, with a weak D call TRBD1 (5 bases). Trimming pared 6 bases from V and 8 bases from J, leaving 13 bases between. Germline V CDR1 and CDR2: SQVTM, ANQGSEA. CDR3 size: 11 residues. The chain's CDR3 is CSVANGGEAFF. The CDR3 region has the DNA TGCAGCGTCGCAAACGGGGGAGAAGCTTTCTTT.

The V gene is TRBV11-2, the J gene TRBJ2-5; the match to TRBD2 covers 14 bases. The CDR3 totals 14 residues. V lost 5 bases and J lost 6; bases outside the gene matches: 2. Germline values: CDR1 SGHAT, CDR2 FQNNGV. The CDR3 nucleotides read TGTGCCAGCAGCGGACTAGCGGGGGGACAGACCCAGTACTTC. As protein: CASSGLAGGQTQYF.

This clone has only one observation. V and J are TRBV11-2 and TRBJ1-6, with D possibly being TRBD1 (5 bases). The germline V gene has CDR1 SGHAT and CDR2 FQNNGV. This CDR3 is built from 14 residues. Trimming shortened V by 8 bases and J by 6 bases, and 14 bases separated the two germline ends. CDR3 DNA: TGTGCCAGCCCGACCGGGACGATTAATTCACCCCTCCACTTT. Amino acid sequence: CASPTGTINSPLHF.

As concerns this clone: This CDR3 is also generated by other DNA sequences in the sample. V and J are TRBV5-1 and TRBJ2-7, with D maybe TRBD2 (5 bases). V lost 4 bases, J lost 3 bases, and 5 bases lay in between. This CDR3 has 11 residues. Germline V gene lookup returns CDR1 SGHRS and CDR2 YFSETQ. CDR3 nucleotides: TGCGCCAGCAGCCGGGACTACGAGCAGTACTTC. As protein: CASSRDYEQYF.

V usage is TRBV9 and J usage is TRBJ2-1, with D uncertain. CDR3 length: 15 amino acids. The ends were cut back, 4 bases at V and 0 bases at J, with 11 bases in the middle. From germline, CDR1 is SGDLS and CDR2 YYNGEE. DNA of the CDR3: TGTGCCAGCAGCCCTCTTGGAAGCTCCTACAATGAGCAGTTCTTC. It encodes CASSPLGSSYNEQFF.

The chain combines TRBV7-9 with TRBJ1-3; possible D gene TRBD1, 5 bases. V was clipped by 5 bases and J by 0 bases, with 17 bases between them. This CDR3 is built from 17 residues. Germline CDR1 SEHNR, CDR2 FQNEAQ (reference sequence). The CDR3 DNA reads TGTGCCAGCAGCCCGAGGGGAATGCGGGACTCTGGAAACACCATATATTTT. Amino acids: CASSPRGMRDSGNTIYF.

Note on this clone: This specimen includes other DNA sequences encoding the same CDR3. The gene calls are TRBV7-6 and TRBJ2-1; no reliable D call. Germline V CDR1 and CDR2: SGHVS, FNYEAQ. V was cut by 1 base and J by 2 bases, with 9 bases left in between. This CDR3 spans 15 amino acids. This CDR3 reads CASSLVGGAYNEQFF. The CDR3 DNA is TGTGCCAGCAGCTTAGTTGGCGGAGCCTACAATGAGCAGTTCTTC. Complete variable domain (other parts from reference TRBV7-6 and TRBJ2-1): GAGVSQSPRYKVTKRGQDVALRCDPISGHVSLYWYRQALGQGPEFLTYFNYEAQQDKSGLPNDRFSAERPEGSISTLTIQRTEQRDSAMYRCASSLVGGAYNEQFFGPGTRLTVL.

J is TRBJ1-6 and V is TRBV6-5; D gene ambiguous. This CDR3 comprises 15 residues. Germline loops: CDR1 MNHEY, CDR2 SVGAGI. V lost 0 bases and J 8 bases, leaving 11 bases between the germline ends. In DNA, the CDR3 is TGTGCCAGCAGTTACTCGGCAGGAGTGGATTCACCCCTCCACTTT. Amino acids: CASSYSAGVDSPLHF.

On this clone itself: Other DNA sequences from this sample encode an identical CDR3 as well. The chain combines TRBV7-2 with TRBJ2-7; D remains ambiguous. Trimming removed 4 bases from V and 4 bases from J, with 5 bases in between. Germline assignment: CDR1 SGHTA and CDR2 FQGNSA. CDR3 length equals 11 residues. The CDR3 is CASSSTYEQYF. CDR3 sequence (DNA): TGTGCCAGCAGCTCAACTTACGAGCAGTACTTC.